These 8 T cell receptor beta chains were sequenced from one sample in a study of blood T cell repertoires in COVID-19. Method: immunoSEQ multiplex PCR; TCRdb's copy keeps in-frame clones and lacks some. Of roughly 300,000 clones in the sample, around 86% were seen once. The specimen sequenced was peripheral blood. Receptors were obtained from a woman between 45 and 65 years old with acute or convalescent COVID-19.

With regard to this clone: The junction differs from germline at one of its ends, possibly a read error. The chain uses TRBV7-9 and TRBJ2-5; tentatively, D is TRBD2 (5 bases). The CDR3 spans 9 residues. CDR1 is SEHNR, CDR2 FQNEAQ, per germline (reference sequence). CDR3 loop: CASSPGWNF. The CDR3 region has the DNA TGTGCCAGCAGCCCGGGATGGAACTTC.

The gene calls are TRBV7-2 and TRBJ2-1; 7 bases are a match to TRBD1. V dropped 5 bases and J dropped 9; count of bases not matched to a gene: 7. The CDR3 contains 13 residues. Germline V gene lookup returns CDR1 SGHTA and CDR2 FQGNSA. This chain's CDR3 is CASSPRQGIEQFF. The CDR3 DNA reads TGTGCCAGCAGCCCCCGACAGGGAATTGAGCAGTTCTTC.

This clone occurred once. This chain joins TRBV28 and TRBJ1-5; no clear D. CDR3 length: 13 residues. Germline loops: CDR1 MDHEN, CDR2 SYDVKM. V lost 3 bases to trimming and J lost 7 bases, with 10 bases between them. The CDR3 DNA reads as TGTGCCAGCAGTTTCCTACTCGGGCAGCCCCAGCATTTT. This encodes CASSFLLGQPQHF. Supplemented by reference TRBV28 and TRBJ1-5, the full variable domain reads DVKVTQSSRYLVKRTGEKVFLECVQDMDHENMFWYRQDPGLGLRLIYFSYDVKMKEKGDIPEGYSVSREKKERFSLILESASTNQTSMYLCASSFLLGQPQHFGDGTRLSIL.

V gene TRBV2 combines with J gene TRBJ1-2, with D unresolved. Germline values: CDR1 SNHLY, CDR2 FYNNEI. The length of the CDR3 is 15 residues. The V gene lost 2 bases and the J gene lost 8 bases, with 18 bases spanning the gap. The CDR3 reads CASSERVEGRYGYTF. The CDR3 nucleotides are TGTGCCAGCAGTGAACGGGTAGAGGGTCGGTACGGCTACACCTTC.

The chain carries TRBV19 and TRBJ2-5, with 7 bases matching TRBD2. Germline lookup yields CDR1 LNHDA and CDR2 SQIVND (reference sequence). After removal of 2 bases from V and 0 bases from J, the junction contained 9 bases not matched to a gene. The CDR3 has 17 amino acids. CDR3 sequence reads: CASSIRLASGHQETQYF. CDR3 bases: TGTGCCAGTAGTATAAGGCTGGCTAGCGGCCACCAAGAGACCCAGTACTTC. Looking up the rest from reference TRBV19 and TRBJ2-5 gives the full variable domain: DGGITQSPKYLFRKEGQNVTLSCEQNLNHDAMYWYRQDPGQGLRLIYYSQIVNDFQKGDIAEGYSVSREKKESFPLTVTSAQKNPTAFYLCASSIRLASGHQETQYFGPGTRLLVL.

The DNA for the CDR3 is TGTGCCAGTACCGGGACTAGCGGCCCGAGCTCCTACAATGAGCAGTTCTTC. Residues: CASTGTSGPSSYNEQFF. J is TRBJ2-1 and V is TRBV7-2, with 11 nucleotides matching TRBD2. Germline CDR1 reads SGHTA; CDR2 reads FQGNSA. V gave up 9 bases and J gave up 0 bases; unmatched junction bases: 10. The CDR3 runs 17 residues.

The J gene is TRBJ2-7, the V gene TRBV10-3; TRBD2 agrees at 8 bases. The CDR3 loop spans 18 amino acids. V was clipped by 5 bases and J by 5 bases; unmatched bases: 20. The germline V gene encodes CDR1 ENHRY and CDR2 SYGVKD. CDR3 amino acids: CAISQPIIAGLSFHEQYF. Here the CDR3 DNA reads TGTGCCATCAGTCAGCCCATTATAGCGGGGCTTTCCTTCCACGAGCAGTACTTC.

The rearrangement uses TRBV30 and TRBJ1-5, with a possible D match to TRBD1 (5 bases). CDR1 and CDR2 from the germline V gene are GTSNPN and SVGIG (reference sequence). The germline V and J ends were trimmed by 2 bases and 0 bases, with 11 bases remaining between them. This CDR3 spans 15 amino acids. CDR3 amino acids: CAWSKQAYSNQPQHF. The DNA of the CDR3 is TGTGCCTGGAGTAAACAGGCATATAGCAATCAGCCCCAGCATTTT.